The 20 T cell receptor beta chains below were found in one sample sequenced in a study of neoadjuvant nivolumab and ipilimumab in lung cancer. The assay was immunoSEQ multiplex PCR, and TCRdb's table has in-frame clones only and misses some. Here the sample spans 25,000 to 35,000 clones, 92% being singletons. The sequencing used peripheral blood, collected after neoadjuvant nivolumab, alone or with ipilimumab, at or shortly before surgery. These receptors all stem from an adult with non-small cell lung cancer.

V gene TRBV28 combines with J gene TRBJ2-1, with 10 bases identical to TRBD2. CDR1 is MDHEN, CDR2 SYDVKM, per germline. This CDR3 region has 14 residues. Germline trimming cut 6 bases from V and 12 bases from J; bases unmatched to any gene: 11. DNA for the CDR3: TGTGCCAGCAGGACCCAGACGGGACTAGCGACGCAGTTCTTC. Protein: CASRTQTGLATQFF.

The chain is built from TRBV7-3 and TRBJ2-5; maybe TRBD2 (6 bases). With 4 bases removed from V and 5 bases from J, the gap between germline ends came to 17 bases. The CDR3 sequence is 15 residues long. Germline assignment: CDR1 SGHTA and CDR2 FQGTGA. CDR3 protein: CASSSRGGAAETQYF. The CDR3, as DNA: TGTGCCAGCAGCTCGCGTGGCGGGGCGGCGGAGACCCAGTACTTC.

This clone was found once. The chain combines TRBV6-1 with TRBJ2-7, with D uncertain. The CDR3 is 15 residues long. Germline CDR1 MNHNS, CDR2 SASEGT. Trimming took 1 base from V and 0 from J, leaving 10 bases between them. The CDR3 region has the DNA TGTGCCAGCAGTGAAGGGTTGTTTGCCTCCTACGAGCAGTACTTC. As protein: CASSEGLFASYEQYF.

The chain uses TRBV10-2 and TRBJ2-1; TRBD2 aligns across 9 bases. Germline CDR1 reads WSHSY; CDR2 reads SAAADI. The CDR3 is 15 amino acids. The trim removed 9 bases at V and 5 bases at J, leaving 11 bases unmatched. In DNA, the CDR3 is TGCGCCAGTTCGAAAGCGGGACTAGCAGACAATGAGCAGTTCTTC. This codes for CASSKAGLADNEQFF.

The chain employs TRBV7-6 and TRBJ1-3; perhaps TRBD1 as D (5 bases). V lost 1 base and J 8 bases, leaving 18 bases between the germline ends. The CDR3 extends over 16 amino acids. Germline assignment: CDR1 SGHVS and CDR2 FNYEAQ. The CDR3 region is CASSLGPGTEPYTIYF. The CDR3 bases are TGTGCCAGCAGCTTAGGACCCGGGACTGAGCCCTACACCATATATTTT.

This rearrangement joins TRBV29-1 to TRBJ1-2; the match to TRBD1 covers 10 bases. Germline loops: CDR1 SQVTM, CDR2 ANQGSEA. V dropped 1 base and J dropped 7; count of bases not matched to a gene: 9. This CDR3 is built from 15 residues. The CDR3 sequence: CSVEGQGATWSGYTF. The CDR3, as DNA: TGCAGCGTTGAAGGACAGGGGGCGACATGGAGTGGCTACACCTTC.

The chain uses TRBV7-3 and TRBJ2-7; no reliable D call. Trimming removed 1 base from V and 4 bases from J, with 8 bases in between. Germline CDR1 SGHTA, CDR2 FQGTGA. This CDR3 contains 13 residues. CDR3 in DNA: TGTGCCAGCAGCTTAAGTCCGAAGTACGAGCAGTACTTC. Amino acids: CASSLSPKYEQYF.

The genes are TRBV7-2 and TRBJ1-1; D possibly corresponds to TRBD1 (5 bases). Germline CDR1 SGHTA, CDR2 FQGNSA. Trimming cost V 1 base and J 1 base, with 16 bases left between them. The CDR3 contains 17 residues. CDR3 sequence reads: CASSLELLSGTNTEAFF. The CDR3 nucleotides are TGTGCCAGCAGCTTAGAATTGCTCTCAGGGACGAACACTGAAGCTTTCTTT.

This clone showed up just once. The chain is built from TRBV18 and TRBJ2-2; 13 bases are a match to TRBD2. The CDR3 totals 16 residues. Looked up from germline, CDR1 is KGHSH and CDR2 is LQKENI. Trimming took 3 bases from V and 6 from J; bases not matched to a gene: 4. CDR3 amino acids: CASSPGTSGIAGELFF. CDR3 nucleotides: TGTGCCAGCTCACCGGGGACTAGCGGGATTGCCGGGGAGCTGTTTTTT.

V gene TRBV19 combines with J gene TRBJ2-1, with 9 bases fitting TRBD1. Germline lookup yields CDR1 LNHDA and CDR2 SQIVND (reference sequence). The CDR3 sequence is 14 residues long. V lost 8 bases to trimming and J lost 2 bases; unmatched junction nucleotides: 4. CDR3 DNA: TGTGCCAGTTCCGGACAGGGGCCCTACAATGAGCAGTTCTTC. Translated: CASSGQGPYNEQFF.

The chain carries TRBV7-9 and TRBJ2-7; maybe TRBD2 (5 bases). The length of the CDR3 is 16 residues. Germline CDR1 SEHNR, CDR2 FQNEAQ (reference sequence). V lost 5 bases, J lost 7 bases, and 24 bases lay in between. The CDR3 is CASSTLASHTPLEQYF. Written as DNA, the CDR3 is TGTGCCAGCAGCACCTTAGCGAGCCACACACCTTTAGAGCAGTACTTC. Looking up the rest from reference TRBV7-9 and TRBJ2-7 gives the full variable domain: DTGVSQNPRHKITKRGQNVTFRCDPISEHNRLYWYRQTLGQGPEFLTYFQNEAQLEKSRLLSDRFSAERPKGSFSTLEIQRTEQGDSAMYLCASSTLASHTPLEQYFGPGTRLTVT.

The chain uses TRBV5-1 and TRBJ1-1, with D perhaps TRBD1 (5 bases). The CDR3 is 15 residues long. Germline assignment: CDR1 SGHRS and CDR2 YFSETQ. Deletions cut 4 bases from V and 1 base from J, with 14 bases between. CDR3 region: CASSDRLGQNTEAFF. DNA of the CDR3: TGCGCCAGCAGCGATCGCTTAGGACAGAACACTGAAGCTTTCTTT.

The chain combines TRBV5-1 with TRBJ2-3; D assignment may be TRBD1 or TRBD2 (5 bases each). V lost 0 bases, J lost 3 bases, and 11 bases lay in between. Germline V gives CDR1 SGHRS, CDR2 YFSETQ. This CDR3 has 15 residues. The CDR3 coding sequence is TGCGCCAGCAGCTTGGCTGGGGGAAGGACAGATACGCAGTATTTT. This translates into CASSLAGGRTDTQYF.

The gene calls are TRBV7-6 and TRBJ2-5; D is ambiguous. The germline gives CDR1 SGHVS, CDR2 FNYEAQ. Trimming stripped 2 bases from V and 4 bases from J, with 14 bases between. This CDR3 contains 15 residues. CDR3 nucleotide sequence: TGTGCCAGCAGCTTAAGTTTGAACCCGGGAGAGACCCAGTACTTC. The encoded protein is CASSLSLNPGETQYF.

In DNA form, the CDR3 reads TGTGCCAGCTCACTGGGGACAGGGCTCGGGAACACTGAAGCTTTCTTT. This sequence encodes CASSLGTGLGNTEAFF. This chain uses TRBV18 with TRBJ1-1, with 9 bases that match TRBD1. V dropped 4 bases and J dropped 1; count of bases not matched to a gene: 7. This CDR3 region has 16 residues. Germline-derived CDR1 and CDR2 are KGHSH and LQKENI.

The CDR3 is CASTSLAGNFNEQFF. CDR3 DNA: TGCGCCAGCACCTCGCTAGCGGGAAATTTCAATGAGCAGTTCTTC. The chain links TRBV5-1 to TRBJ2-1; 9 bases align to TRBD2. V dropped 6 bases and J dropped 6; count of bases not matched to a gene: 10. This CDR3 has 15 amino acids. Germline V gene data show CDR1 as SGHRS and CDR2 as YFSETQ.

The chain recombines TRBV7-3 with TRBJ2-2, with D unresolved. CDR1 is SGHTA, CDR2 FQGTGA, per germline. The CDR3 is 14 amino acids. Trimming pared 2 bases from V and 0 bases from J, leaving 4 bases between. CDR3: CASSLSSNTGELFF. The CDR3 region has the DNA TGTGCCAGCAGCTTATCCTCGAACACCGGGGAGCTGTTTTTT.

The V call is TRBV5-1, the J call TRBJ2-5, with D possibly matching TRBD2 (5 bases). The length of the CDR3 is 14 residues. Trimming took 1 base from V and 5 from J, leaving 12 bases between them. CDR1 and CDR2 (germline): SGHRS, YFSETQ. CDR3 bases: TGCGCCAGCAGCTTGCCGACTACCCCTGAGACCCAGTACTTC. Translation gives CASSLPTTPETQYF.

This rearrangement joins TRBV7-9 to TRBJ1-5; no clear D gene. The ends were cut back, 5 bases at V and 4 bases at J, with 9 bases in the middle. The germline V gene has CDR1 SEHNR and CDR2 FQNEAQ (reference sequence). This CDR3 contains 13 residues. For the CDR3, the DNA is TGTGCCAGCAGCCCTAAAGAGAATCAGCCCCAGCATTTT. Translated, it gives CASSPKENQPQHF.

The chain has TRBV18 and TRBJ2-1; 13 bases are shared with TRBD2. V shed 3 bases, J shed 8 bases, and the junction held 16 bases outside the gene matches. This CDR3 has 19 residues. Per germline, CDR1 KGHSH and CDR2 LQKENI. CDR3 loop: CASSPPHRRTSGSLHEQFF. The CDR3 DNA reads as TGTGCCAGCTCACCCCCACACCGGCGGACTAGCGGGAGTTTGCATGAGCAGTTCTTC.